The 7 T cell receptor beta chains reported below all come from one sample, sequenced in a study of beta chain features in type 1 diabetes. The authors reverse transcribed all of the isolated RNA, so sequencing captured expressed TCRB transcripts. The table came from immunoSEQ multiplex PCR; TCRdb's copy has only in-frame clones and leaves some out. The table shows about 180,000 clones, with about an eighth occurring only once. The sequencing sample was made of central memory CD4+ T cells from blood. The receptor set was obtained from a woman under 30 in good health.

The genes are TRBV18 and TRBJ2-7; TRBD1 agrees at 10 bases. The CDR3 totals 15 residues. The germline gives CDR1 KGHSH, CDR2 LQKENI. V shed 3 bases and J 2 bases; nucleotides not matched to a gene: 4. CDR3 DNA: TGTGCCAGCTCACCCCCGGGACAGGGGACCTACGAGCAGTACTTC. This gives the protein CASSPPGQGTYEQYF. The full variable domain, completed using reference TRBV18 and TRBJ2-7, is NAGVMQNPRHLVRRRGQEARLRCSPMKGHSHVYWYRQLPEEGLKFMVYLQKENIIDESGMPKERFSAEFPKEGPSILRIQQVVRGDSAAYFCASSPPGQGTYEQYFGPGTRLTVT.

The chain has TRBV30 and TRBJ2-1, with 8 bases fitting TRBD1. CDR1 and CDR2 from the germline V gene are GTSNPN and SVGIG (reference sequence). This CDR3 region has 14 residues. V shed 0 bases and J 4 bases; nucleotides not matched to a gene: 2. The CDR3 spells CAWSVGTGYNEQFF. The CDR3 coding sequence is TGTGCCTGGAGTGTAGGGACAGGATACAATGAGCAGTTCTTC.

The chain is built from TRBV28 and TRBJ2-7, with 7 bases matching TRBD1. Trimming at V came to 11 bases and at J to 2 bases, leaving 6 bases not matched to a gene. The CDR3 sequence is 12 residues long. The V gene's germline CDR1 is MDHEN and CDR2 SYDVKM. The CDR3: CAPVTGAYEQYF. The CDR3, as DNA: TGTGCCCCTGTTACAGGGGCCTACGAGCAGTACTTC. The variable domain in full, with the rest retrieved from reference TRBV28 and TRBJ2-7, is DVKVTQSSRYLVKRTGEKVFLECVQDMDHENMFWYRQDPGLGLRLIYFSYDVKMKEKGDIPEGYSVSREKKERFSLILESASTNQTSMYLCAPVTGAYEQYFGPGTRLTVT.

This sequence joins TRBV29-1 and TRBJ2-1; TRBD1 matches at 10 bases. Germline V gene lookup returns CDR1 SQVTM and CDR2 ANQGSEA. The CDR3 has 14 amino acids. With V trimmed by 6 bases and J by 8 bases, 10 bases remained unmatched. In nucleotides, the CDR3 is TGCAGCGTGGCCCGGGGACAGGGGATCTATGAGCAGTTCTTC. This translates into CSVARGQGIYEQFF.

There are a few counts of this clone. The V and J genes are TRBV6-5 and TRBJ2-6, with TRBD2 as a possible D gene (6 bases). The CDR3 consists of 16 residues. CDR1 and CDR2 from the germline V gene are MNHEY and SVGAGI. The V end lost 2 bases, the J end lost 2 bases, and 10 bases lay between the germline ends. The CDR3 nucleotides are TGTGCCAGCAGTTACGGGAGGCAACCTGGGGCCAACGTCCTGACTTTC. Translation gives CASSYGRQPGANVLTF.

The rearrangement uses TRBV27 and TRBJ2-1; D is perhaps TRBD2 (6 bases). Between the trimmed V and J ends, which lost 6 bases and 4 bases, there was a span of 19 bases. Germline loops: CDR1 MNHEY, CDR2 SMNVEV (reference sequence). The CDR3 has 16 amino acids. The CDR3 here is CASRSALGGVYNEQFF. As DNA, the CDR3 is TGTGCCAGCAGAAGCGCTCTCGGCGGGGTTTACAATGAGCAGTTCTTC.

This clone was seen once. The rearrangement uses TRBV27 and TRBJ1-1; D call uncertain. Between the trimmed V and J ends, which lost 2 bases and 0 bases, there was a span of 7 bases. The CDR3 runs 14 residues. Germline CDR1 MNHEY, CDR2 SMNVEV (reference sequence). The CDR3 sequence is CASSLIDMNTEAFF. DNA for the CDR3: TGTGCCAGCAGTTTAATAGACATGAACACTGAAGCTTTCTTT.